This T cell receptor (beta chain) appears in the sequencing data of a study of early T cells in non-severe SARS-CoV-2 infection. TCRdb redid the calling of the 5' RACE reads with MiXCR, one entry per CDR3 protein. The data show roughly 30,000 distinct CDR3 sequences, with approximately 4.2% seen just once and about 12% held by the top ten. This clonotype was picked up many times. Between the trimmed V and J ends, which lost 4 bases and 3 bases, there was a span of 10 bases. Germline V CDR1 and CDR2: LGHDT, YNNKEL (reference sequence). The CDR3 has 14 amino acids. This chain uses TRBV3-1 with TRBJ2-1; D ambiguous. This clonotype originated in an adult who was a healthcare worker with PCR-confirmed SARS-CoV-2 infection or an uninfected control (not recorded which). Input material: whole blood. As DNA, the CDR3 is TGTGCCAGCAGCCCTAGGTCGAGCTACAATGAGCAGTTCTTC. Translating it yields CASSPRSSYNEQFF.